This TCR beta chain was found in a study of T cells after yellow fever vaccination. General observations from the study: Clonotypes appearing in both CD4 and CD8 compartments existed, and their share was small. Bulk-population clonotypes that are abundant could appear as contaminants in FACS-sorted repertoires. By day 5 rather than day 15, the secondary response had peaked, though it was weaker.

With regard to this clonotype: The antigen is not known.

The CDR3 loop spans 16 amino acids. V gave up 1 base and J gave up 14 bases; unmatched junction bases: 11. In TCRdb, the 5' RACE reads were re-called with MiXCR into one record per CDR3 protein. The data show 400,000 to 650,000 distinct CDR3 sequences, roughly 22% seen once. This clonotype was obtained from a man aged 18-30 years who received the YFV17D yellow fever vaccine. The sequences come from PBMCs, collected roughly 20 days after the first yellow fever vaccination. The V gene is TRBV12-3 or TRBV12-4, the J gene TRBJ1-6, with 10 bases lining up with TRBD1. CDR3 in amino acids: CASSLEGGTGALTLHF. The CDR3 DNA follows: TGTGCCAGCAGTTTAGAGGGAGGGACAGGGGCATTAACCCTCCACTTT.